The rows below give T cell receptor beta chains drawn from one sample of a study of identical twins. TCRdb re-derived calls from the 5' RACE reads in MiXCR, one entry per CDR3 protein. The sample lists 200,000 to 250,000 distinct CDR3 sequences, 8% to 11% occurring once. Sequencing was carried out using memory T cells sorted from blood. Every receptor here comes from a man aged 45 to 65 in good health. The CDR3 runs from the conserved cysteine through the conserved F or W. Clone size is stated in some rows and not others, as once, few, many or a class when expanded.

j_gene: TRBJ2-7
len: 15
abundance: many
v_gene: TRBV5-1
CDR3aa: CASSLAGLAGYEQYF

j_gene: TRBJ2-4
len: 15
abundance: many
v_gene: TRBV27
CDR3aa: CASSPLRLASNIQYF

j_gene: TRBJ1-5
len: 15
abundance: -
v_gene: TRBV12-3/TRBV12-4
CDR3aa: CASSLVDRVNQPQHF

j_gene: TRBJ2-4
len: 13
abundance: many
v_gene: TRBV4-1
CDR3aa: CASSQGTSYIQYF

j_gene: TRBJ2-3
len: 15
abundance: -
v_gene: TRBV19
CDR3aa: CASSSRGAPRDTQYF

j_gene: TRBJ2-5
len: 18
abundance: many
v_gene: TRBV24-1
CDR3aa: CATSDFLAGGGVQETQYF

j_gene: TRBJ2-3
len: 16
abundance: -
v_gene: TRBV2
CDR3aa: CASNPIGVGFSDTQYF

j_gene: TRBJ2-3
len: 14
abundance: many
v_gene: TRBV29-1
CDR3aa: CSVQTSGSTDTQYF

j_gene: TRBJ2-1
len: 14
abundance: -
v_gene: TRBV7-9
CDR3aa: CASSLGDNYNEQFF

j_gene: TRBJ2-2
len: 16
abundance: many
v_gene: TRBV5-1
CDR3aa: CASSSSGAFGTGELFF

j_gene: TRBJ2-7
len: 14
abundance: -
v_gene: TRBV7-8
CDR3aa: CASSLELAGYEQYF

j_gene: TRBJ2-7
len: 18
abundance: few
v_gene: TRBV11-2
CDR3aa: CASSQDRFSGGPPYEQYF

j_gene: TRBJ1-1
len: 15
abundance: few
v_gene: TRBV6-1
CDR3aa: CASSDAGTGYTEAFF

j_gene: TRBJ2-5
len: 14
abundance: -
v_gene: TRBV7-2
CDR3aa: CASSWTSGQETQYF

j_gene: TRBJ1-1
len: 14
abundance: few
v_gene: TRBV6-2/TRBV6-3
CDR3aa: CASRRRGVNTEAFF

j_gene: TRBJ2-7
len: 15
abundance: -
v_gene: TRBV9
CDR3aa: CASSRTGTSRYEQYF

j_gene: TRBJ2-3
len: 19
abundance: few
v_gene: TRBV5-1
CDR3aa: CASSLANGVAAASTDTQYF

j_gene: TRBJ2-3
len: 14
abundance: -
v_gene: TRBV7-2
CDR3aa: CASSSPVRGGMQYF

j_gene: TRBJ2-5
len: 14
abundance: many
v_gene: TRBV5-1
CDR3aa: CASSLQTGKETQYF

j_gene: TRBJ2-2
len: 15
abundance: -
v_gene: TRBV20-1
CDR3aa: CSARVRQGRTGELFF

j_gene: TRBJ2-1
len: 17
abundance: -
v_gene: TRBV5-5
CDR3aa: CASSRGLAGVSYNEQFF

j_gene: TRBJ1-2
len: 15
abundance: many
v_gene: TRBV20-1
CDR3aa: CAPAQASVPNYGYTF

j_gene: TRBJ2-7
len: 14
abundance: few
v_gene: TRBV27
CDR3aa: CASSFGDTAYEQYF

j_gene: TRBJ2-5
len: 9
abundance: -
v_gene: TRBV29-1
CDR3aa: CSVGETQYF

j_gene: TRBJ2-2
len: 15
abundance: many
v_gene: TRBV5-1
CDR3aa: CASSLPGPITGELFF

j_gene: TRBJ2-3
len: 14
abundance: many
v_gene: TRBV6-1
CDR3aa: CASRTGVVADTQYF

j_gene: TRBJ2-3
len: 17
abundance: few
v_gene: TRBV7-2
CDR3aa: CASSSPSQGGRSDTQYF

j_gene: TRBJ2-3
len: 12
abundance: many
v_gene: TRBV10-3
CDR3aa: CAISESTDTQYF

j_gene: TRBJ2-2
len: 15
abundance: few
v_gene: TRBV7-3
CDR3aa: CASSSGTGNTGELFF

j_gene: TRBJ1-2
len: 13
abundance: many
v_gene: TRBV29-1
CDR3aa: CSGGNLGGYGYTF

j_gene: TRBJ2-5
len: 14
abundance: -
v_gene: TRBV6-1
CDR3aa: CASTQGFGQETQYF

j_gene: TRBJ1-1
len: 15
abundance: -
v_gene: TRBV6-5
CDR3aa: CASSYSVLLNTEAFF

j_gene: TRBJ1-3
len: 15
abundance: many
v_gene: TRBV27
CDR3aa: CASSLSKSSGNTIYF

j_gene: TRBJ1-4
len: 18
abundance: many
v_gene: TRBV15
CDR3aa: CATSRDSLLRLGEEKLFF

j_gene: TRBJ2-2
len: 15
abundance: few
v_gene: TRBV6-1
CDR3aa: CASNPTGANTGELFF

j_gene: TRBJ2-1
len: 13
abundance: -
v_gene: TRBV6-2/TRBV6-3
CDR3aa: CASSYQGNNEQFF

j_gene: TRBJ2-1
len: 14
abundance: -
v_gene: TRBV2
CDR3aa: CASSFGTASGSEFF

j_gene: TRBJ2-6
len: 21
abundance: many
v_gene: TRBV4-2
CDR3aa: CASSRQKPGLAGGYRANVLTF